These T cell receptor beta chains were read from a single sample in a study of T cell responses to AZD1222 COVID-19 vaccine. Profiled with immunoSEQ multiplex PCR; TCRdb holds only in-frame clones, not every one. This sample carries some 150,000 clones, approximately 94% of them seen once, and the ten largest clones take roughly 1.2%. Specimen: peripheral blood, collected on day 0 of AZD1222 vaccination. These receptors were obtained from an adult in good health. Both conserved end residues are trimmed from each CDR3.

v_call	cdr3_aa
TRBV6-2/TRBV6-3	ASTPRVNRPQH
TRBV5-6	ASSLASSRLYNEQF
TRBV7-6	ASSFLAGAYNEQF
TRBV5-5	ASSRDGGREKLF
TRBV4-1	ASSRPPEGRGRTNEKLF
TRBV4-1	ASSPRGRSGLVRETQY
TRBV11-2	ASSWDGAGSPLH
TRBV7-2	ASSLVQGDYGYT
TRBV28	ASNSVIAEKLF
TRBV5-6	ASRLERSLYNEQF
TRBV5-6	ASSPRDRPTEAF
TRBV3-1/TRBV3-2	ASSQVCPGGSGTEAF
TRBV24-1	ATSDLRTSGDPGELF
TRBV29-1	SVEEGGNEQF
TRBV4-2	ASSQGTGAF
TRBV3-1/TRBV3-2	ASSQEQGAAYGYT
TRBV6-6	ASSYSTGDRNYGYT
TRBV3-1/TRBV3-2	ASSQDGTGGEKLF
TRBV5-6	ASRTSTDTQY
TRBV4-2	ASSQDRGREYGNTEAF
TRBV2	ASSSTLGFIADTQY
TRBV24-1	ATSGGTGGGELF
TRBV4-3	ASSHGGGRINYGYT
TRBV5-4	ASSLVDRDGYT
TRBV6-5	ASSYNYGYT
TRBV12-3/TRBV12-4	ASRKTGDYGYT
TRBV30	AWSARAYNEQF
TRBV18	ASSTLYSNQPQH
TRBV5-1	ASRQTATNEKLF
TRBV2	ASDRRLSGNTIY
TRBV6-5	ASSYTRAQDTQY
TRBV4-1	ASSQTSGPTEAF
TRBV15	ATSRVGVVNEQF
TRBV7-2	ASLLGRGQIAEAF
TRBV24-1	ATSATGNTEAF
TRBV5-1	ASSTGNEKLF
TRBV6-4	ASSVSGETGELF
TRBV4-2	ASSQDPGLAAYNEQF
TRBV19	ASSILQGVNQPQH
TRBV9	ASSPALGTTNTGELF
TRBV4-1	ASSQAGTPYGYT